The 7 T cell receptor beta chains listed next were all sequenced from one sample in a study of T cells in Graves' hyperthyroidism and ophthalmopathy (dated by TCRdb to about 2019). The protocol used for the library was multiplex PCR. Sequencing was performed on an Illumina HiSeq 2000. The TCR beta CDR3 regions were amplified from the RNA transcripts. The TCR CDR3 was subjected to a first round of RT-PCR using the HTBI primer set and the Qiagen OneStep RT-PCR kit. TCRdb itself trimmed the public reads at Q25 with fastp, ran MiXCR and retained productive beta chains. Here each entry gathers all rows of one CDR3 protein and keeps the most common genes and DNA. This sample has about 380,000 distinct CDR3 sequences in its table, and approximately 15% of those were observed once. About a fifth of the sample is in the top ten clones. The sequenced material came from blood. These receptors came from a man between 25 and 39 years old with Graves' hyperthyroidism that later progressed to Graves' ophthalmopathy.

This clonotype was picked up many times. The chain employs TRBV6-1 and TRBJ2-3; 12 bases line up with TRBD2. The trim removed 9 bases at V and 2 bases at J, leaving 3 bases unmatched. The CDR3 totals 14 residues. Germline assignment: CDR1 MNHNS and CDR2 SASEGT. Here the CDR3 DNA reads TGTGCCAGAAGACTAGCGGGGGTCACAGATACGCAGTATTTT. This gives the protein CARRLAGVTDTQYF.

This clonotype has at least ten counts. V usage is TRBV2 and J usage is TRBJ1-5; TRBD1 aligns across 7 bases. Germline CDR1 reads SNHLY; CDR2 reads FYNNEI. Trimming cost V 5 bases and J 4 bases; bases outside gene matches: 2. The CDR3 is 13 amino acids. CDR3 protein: CASSTDRNQPQHF. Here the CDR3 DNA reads TGTGCCAGCAGTACGGACAGGAATCAGCCCCAGCATTTT. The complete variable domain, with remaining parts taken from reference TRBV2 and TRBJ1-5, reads EPEVTQTPSHQVTQMGQEVILRCVPISNHLYFYWYRQILGQKVEFLVSFYNNEISEKSEIFDDQFSVERPDGSNFTLKIRSTKLEDSAMYFCASSTDRNQPQHFGDGTRLSIL.

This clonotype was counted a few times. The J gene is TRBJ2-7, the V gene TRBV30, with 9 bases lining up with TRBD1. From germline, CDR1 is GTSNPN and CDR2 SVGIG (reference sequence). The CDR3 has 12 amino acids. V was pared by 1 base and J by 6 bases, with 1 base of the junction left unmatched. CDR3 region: CAWSGDRVEQYF. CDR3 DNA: TGTGCCTGGAGTGGGGACAGGGTCGAGCAGTACTTC.

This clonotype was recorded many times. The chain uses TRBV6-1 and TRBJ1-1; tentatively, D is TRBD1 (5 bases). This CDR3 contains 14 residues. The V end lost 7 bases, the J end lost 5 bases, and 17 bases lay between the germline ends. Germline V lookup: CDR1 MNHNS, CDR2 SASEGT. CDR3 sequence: CASTPLGRETEAFF. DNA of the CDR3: TGTGCCAGCACCCCCCTAGGCAGGGAGACTGAAGCTTTCTTT.

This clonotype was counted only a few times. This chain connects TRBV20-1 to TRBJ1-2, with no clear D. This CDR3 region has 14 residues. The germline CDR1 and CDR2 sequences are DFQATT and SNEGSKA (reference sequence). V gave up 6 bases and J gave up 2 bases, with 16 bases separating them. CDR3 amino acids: CSARKRTLNYGYTF. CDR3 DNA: TGCAGTGCCCGGAAACGGACTTTAAACTATGGCTACACCTTC.

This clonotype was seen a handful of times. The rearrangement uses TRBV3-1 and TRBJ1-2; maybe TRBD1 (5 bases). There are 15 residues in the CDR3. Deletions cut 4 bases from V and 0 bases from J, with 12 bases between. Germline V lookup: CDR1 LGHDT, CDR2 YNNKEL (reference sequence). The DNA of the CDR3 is TGTGCCAGCAGCCCCTCCCCGACAGCTAACTATGGCTACACCTTC. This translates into CASSPSPTANYGYTF.

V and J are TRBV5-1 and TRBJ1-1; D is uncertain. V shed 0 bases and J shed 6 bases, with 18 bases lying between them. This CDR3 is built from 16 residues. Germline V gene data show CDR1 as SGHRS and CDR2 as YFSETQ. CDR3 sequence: CASSLGLRVTGSEAFF. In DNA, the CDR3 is TGCGCCAGCAGCTTGGGACTCCGGGTCACGGGCTCTGAAGCTTTCTTT.